Listed below are T cell receptor beta chains from one sample, sequenced in a study of identifying expanded T cells in peripheral blood. TCRdb's copy holds only in-frame clones and misses some; the assay was immunoSEQ multiplex PCR. The repertoire consists of more than 90,000 clones, with 87% occurring once and the leading ten covering about 18%. The material sequenced was blood. Source of these receptors: a person between 18 and 75 years old in good health. The CDR3 runs from the conserved cysteine through the conserved F or W. The order of the fields is J gene, clone size, D gene, V gene, CDR3 protein, CDR3 DNA. The D gene is left open where the match is weak. Where a row states a size, it is once, few, many or the class of an expanded clone; other rows omit it.

TRBJ2-4 | - | TRBD2 | TRBV4-3 | CASSHQRASGVAKNIQYF | TGCGCCAGCAGCCATCAGAGGGCTAGCGGGGTAGCCAAAAACATTCAGTACTTC
TRBJ2-7 | few | TRBD1 | TRBV4-1 | CASSRTRDREQYF | TGCGCCAGCAGCCGCACCCGGGACAGGGAGCAGTACTTC
TRBJ1-6 | - | TRBD1 | TRBV7-7 | CASSSTGFSPLHF | TGTGCCAGCAGCTCGACAGGGTTTTCACCCCTCCACTTT
TRBJ1-2 | - | - | TRBV6-4 | CASSPGANSYGYTF | TGTGCCAGCAGTCCGGGGGCTAATAGCTATGGCTACACCTTC
TRBJ1-2 | - | - | TRBV5-1 | CASTPSADPGRGNYGYTF | TGCGCCAGCACCCCTTCGGCAGACCCAGGGAGGGGAAACTATGGCTACACCTTC
TRBJ2-7 | - | - | TRBV11-2 | CASSPVFDFGSYEQYF | TGTGCCAGCAGCCCCGTATTCGACTTCGGCTCCTACGAGCAGTACTTC
TRBJ1-1 | - | - | TRBV5-1 | CASSLAKSQEAFF | TGCGCCAGCAGCTTGGCCAAGTCCCAGGAGGCTTTCTTT
TRBJ2-6 | - | - | TRBV15 | CATSREGVASGANVLTF | TGTGCCACCAGCAGAGAGGGGGTTGCCTCTGGGGCCAACGTCCTGACTTTC
TRBJ1-6 | - | - | TRBV28 | CASSFSYNSPLHF | TGTGCCAGCAGTTTTTCCTATAATTCACCCCTCCACTTT
TRBJ2-5 | once | - | TRBV28 | CASSSPSWGLKETQYF | TGTGCCAGCAGTTCGCCGTCGTGGGGTTTAAAAGAGACCCAGTACTTC
TRBJ2-3 | - | - | TRBV30 | CAWDSRFSTDTQYF | TGTGCCTGGGACAGCAGATTTAGCACAGATACGCAGTATTTT
TRBJ2-5 | - | - | TRBV29-1 | CSVAPSGPETQYF | TGCAGCGTTGCCCCCAGTGGGCCAGAGACCCAGTACTTC
TRBJ1-5 | - | - | TRBV19 | CASTHTDGAYQPQHF | TGTGCCAGTACCCATACGGACGGCGCGTATCAGCCCCAGCATTTT
TRBJ1-2 | - | - | TRBV25-1 | CASKDSGPNYGYTF | TGTGCCAGCAAGGACAGCGGACCTAACTATGGCTACACCTTC
TRBJ1-1 | - | - | TRBV20-1 | CSASHITEAFF | TGCAGTGCTAGTCATATAACTGAAGCTTTCTTT
TRBJ1-2 | - | TRBD1 | TRBV6-5 | CASSYTGESYTF | TGTGCCAGCAGTTACACAGGGGAGAGCTACACCTTC
TRBJ1-1 | - | - | TRBV28 | CASSSGWNTEAFF | TGTGCCAGCAGTTCAGGTTGGAACACTGAAGCTTTCTTT
TRBJ2-1 | - | - | TRBV18 | CASSLAIRSYNEQFF | TGTGCCAGCTCACTAGCGATTCGCTCCTACAATGAGCAGTTCTTC
TRBJ2-5 | - | TRBD2 | TRBV11-2 | CASSPRGSGGRETQYF | TGTGCCAGCAGCCCCCGGGGGAGCGGGGGACGCGAGACCCAGTACTTC
TRBJ2-1 | once | - | TRBV5-1 | CASSLWQGNEQFF | TGCGCCAGCAGCTTGTGGCAGGGCAATGAGCAGTTCTTC
TRBJ1-6 | - | - | TRBV15 | CATSSAFANSPLHF | TGTGCCACCAGCAGCGCTTTCGCCAATTCACCCCTCCACTTT
TRBJ1-6 | - | - | TRBV7-9 | CASSLTKPGRWNSPLHF | TGTGCCAGCAGCTTGACAAAACCGGGACGGTGGAATTCACCCCTCCACTTT